These 28 T cell receptor beta chains share one sample of origin, sequenced in a study of blood T cell repertoires in COVID-19. Generated by immunoSEQ multiplex PCR, the TCRdb table keeps only in-frame clones and is missing some. Of tens of thousands of clones detected, almost 90% appear once; the ten largest clones hold 5.3%. Sequencing was done on a sample of peripheral blood. The receptors come from a man aged 50 to 60 with acute or convalescent COVID-19.

This chain links TRBV27 with TRBJ1-4; D is uncertain. Germline CDR1 and CDR2: MNHEY and SMNVEV (reference sequence). Trimming cost V 5 bases and J 3 bases, with 13 bases left between them. The CDR3 contains 15 residues. CDR3 region: CASSLNPAANEKLFF. The CDR3, as DNA: TGTGCCAGCAGTCTCAACCCCGCGGCTAATGAAAAACTGTTTTTT.

The chain recombines TRBV5-1 with TRBJ2-1; 11 positions agree with TRBD2. Germline CDR1 SGHRS, CDR2 YFSETQ. The trim removed 4 bases at V and 2 bases at J, leaving 2 bases unmatched. CDR3 length: 15 amino acids. CDR3 sequence: CASSTTSGTYNEQFF. The CDR3 coding sequence is TGCGCCAGCAGCACGACTAGCGGGACCTACAATGAGCAGTTCTTC.

In this sample, this clone turned up once. The rearrangement joins TRBV21-1 to TRBJ2-3; no check of the table's D call, TRBD1, against the DNA was made. TRBV21-1 is marked as a pseudogene. CDR3 length: 15 amino acids. The CDR3 protein is CASSKGDRVTDTQYF. The CDR3 DNA is TGTGCCAGCAGCAAAGGGGACAGGGTTACAGATACGCAGTATTTT.

The rearrangement joins TRBV6-5 to TRBJ1-5, with TRBD1 matching over 9 bases. The CDR3 length is 14 residues. After removal of 4 bases from V and 6 bases from J, the junction contained 4 bases not matched to a gene. CDR1 and CDR2 (germline): MNHEY, SVGAGI. CDR3 bases: TGTGCCAGCAGTTCCGGGACAGGGAGTCAGCCCCAGCATTTT. This translates into CASSSGTGSQPQHF.

In DNA, the CDR3 is TGTGCCAGTAACACACCGGGACTAGTTATCGAGCAGTACTTC. Residues: CASNTPGLVIEQYF. The chain is built from TRBV19 and TRBJ2-7, with 8 positions matching TRBD2. The ends lost 7 bases at V and 6 bases at J; junction bases unmatched: 11. Germline CDR1 and CDR2: LNHDA and SQIVND (reference sequence). This CDR3 contains 14 residues.

The chain carries TRBV7-2 and TRBJ2-7; D might be TRBD1 (6 bases). Per germline, CDR1 SGHTA and CDR2 FQGNSA. The CDR3 loop spans 11 amino acids. Between the trimmed V and J ends, which lost 2 bases and 10 bases, there was a span of 9 bases. The CDR3 DNA follows: TGTGCCAGCAGCTTATGGGGGCACCAGTACTTC. Its translation: CASSLWGHQYF.

CDR3 DNA: TGTGCCAGCAGCCCCACCGGAGGATTTAGGGAGCGTAATGGCTACACCTTC. This translates into CASSPTGGFRERNGYTF. The rearrangement uses TRBV9 and TRBJ1-2; D not certain. CDR1 and CDR2 (germline): SGDLS, YYNGEE. This CDR3 region has 17 residues. Deletions cut 4 bases from V and 6 bases from J, with 25 bases between.

The chain has TRBV5-1 and TRBJ1-2, with D perhaps matching TRBD1 (6 bases). The CDR3 loop spans 12 amino acids. V lost 5 bases, J lost 8 bases, and 13 bases lay in between. Per the germline V gene, CDR1 is SGHRS and CDR2 is YFSETQ. CDR3 protein: CASSSHRAGYTF. The CDR3 bases are TGCGCCAGCAGTTCTCACAGGGCGGGCTACACCTTC.

This chain links TRBV3-1 (or the pseudogene TRBV3-2) with TRBJ1-1; D might be TRBD1 (5 bases). Trimming took off 2 bases at V and 5 bases at J, with 12 bases between the two ends. The CDR3 totals 14 residues. From germline, CDR1 is LGHDT and CDR2 YNNKEL (reference sequence). The CDR3 reads CASSQKGARTEAFF. Here the CDR3 DNA reads TGTGCCAGCAGCCAAAAAGGGGCCAGGACTGAAGCTTTCTTT.

The chain has TRBV5-1 and TRBJ1-3; TRBD1 might be the D (6 bases). The germline CDR1 and CDR2 sequences are SGHRS and YFSETQ. With 4 bases removed from V and 4 bases from J, the gap between germline ends came to 15 bases. The length of the CDR3 is 15 residues. The DNA for the CDR3 is TGCGCCAGCAGCCCAGGGGAGCTCTGGGGAAACACCATATATTTT. Its protein product is CASSPGELWGNTIYF.

In this sample, this clone turned up a few times. This chain joins TRBV24-1 and TRBJ2-1, with 11 nucleotides matching TRBD1. Germline CDR1 KGHDR, CDR2 SFDVKD. V was pared by 7 bases and J by 2 bases, with 6 bases of the junction left unmatched. CDR3 length equals 16 residues. As DNA, the CDR3 is TGTGCCACCAGCTCACAGGACAGGGGGCCCTACAATGAGCAGTTCTTC. This translates into CATSSQDRGPYNEQFF.

This clone has just a few counts. V and J are TRBV11-2 and TRBJ1-4, with 7 bases identical to TRBD1. This CDR3 region has 16 residues. The V and J ends lost 5 bases and 5 bases, in that order; junction bases with no gene match: 11. CDR1 and CDR2 from the germline V gene are SGHAT and FQNNGV. The CDR3 is CASSPRTGGGNEKLFF. DNA for the CDR3: TGTGCCAGCAGCCCCAGGACAGGTGGGGGGAATGAAAAACTGTTTTTT.

The J gene is TRBJ2-1, the V gene TRBV7-9, with 15 positions matching TRBD2. The J segment lost 2 bases and the V segment lost 5 bases, leaving 7 bases of the junction unmatched. Germline loops: CDR1 SEHNR, CDR2 FQNEAQ (reference sequence). The CDR3 is 18 amino acids. This chain's CDR3 is CASSLGLAGGTTYNEQFF. CDR3 bases: TGTGCCAGCAGCCTCGGACTAGCGGGAGGGACTACCTACAATGAGCAGTTCTTC.

The chain is built from TRBV30 and TRBJ1-1, with D possibly matching TRBD1 (6 bases). Germline assignment: CDR1 GTSNPN and CDR2 SVGIG (reference sequence). V was trimmed by 4 bases and J by 1 base, leaving 10 bases between them. The CDR3 covers 13 residues. CDR3 region: CAWIPGQNTEAFF. In DNA, the CDR3 is TGTGCCTGGATCCCGGGACAGAACACTGAAGCTTTCTTT.

The genes are TRBV4-1 and TRBJ1-2; possibly TRBD1 for D (6 bases). The CDR3 is 16 residues long. V was clipped by 0 bases and J by 4 bases, with 15 bases between them. The germline V gene encodes CDR1 MGHRA and CDR2 YSYEKL. The CDR3 nucleotides read TGCGCCAGCAGCCAAGATCCCGCGGGGGCTTTCTATGGCTACACCTTC. Translated: CASSQDPAGAFYGYTF.

This chain joins TRBV7-7 and TRBJ2-2, with TRBD2 matching 7 bases. This CDR3 contains 15 residues. The germline V gene encodes CDR1 SSHAT and CDR2 FNYEAQ (reference sequence). The trim removed 2 bases at V and 5 bases at J, leaving 5 bases unmatched. The CDR3 protein is CASSLNNGGTGELFF. Here the CDR3 DNA reads TGTGCCAGCAGCTTAAATAACGGGGGGACCGGGGAGCTGTTTTTT.

CDR3 nucleotides: TGTGCCAGCAGCCAAGGCCCAACCGGTTCACCCCTCCACTTT. Its translation: CASSQGPTGSPLHF. This chain connects TRBV3-1 (or the pseudogene TRBV3-2) to TRBJ1-6; the D is unclear. CDR1 and CDR2 (germline): LGHDT, YNNKEL (reference sequence). V dropped 1 base and J dropped 9 bases, with 10 bases sitting between them. The CDR3 contains 14 residues.

This chain connects TRBV25-1 to TRBJ1-4, with a tentative D call TRBD1 (5 bases). The germline CDR1 and CDR2 sequences are MGHDK and SYGVNS. CDR3 size: 14 residues. V shed 10 bases and J shed 2 bases, with 14 bases lying between them. CDR3 nucleotides: TGTGCCACCGGAGAGGGACTTACTAATGAAAAACTGTTTTTT. Protein product: CATGEGLTNEKLFF.

The chain has TRBV4-3 and TRBJ2-3, with D possibly TRBD2 on 6 matching bases. The CDR3 has 16 amino acids. CDR1 is LGHNA and CDR2 is YSLEER in the germline V gene. The V and J ends lost 1 base and 3 bases respectively, with 14 bases between them. CDR3 nucleotide sequence: TGCGCCAGCAGCCAAGTAAATGGCGGGATAACAGATACGCAGTATTTT. Translated, it gives CASSQVNGGITDTQYF.

This clone appeared a few times. The chain carries TRBV4-1 and TRBJ2-2; a weak D match, TRBD1 (6 bases). CDR3 length: 19 amino acids. Germline CDR1 and CDR2: MGHRA and YSYEKL. V lost 5 bases to trimming and J lost 0 bases, with 22 bases between them. CDR3 DNA sequence: TGCGCCAGCAGCAGAGGGTCCCCGGACAGCGATTCGAACACCGGGGAGCTGTTTTTT. Encoded protein: CASSRGSPDSDSNTGELFF.

The genes are TRBV27 and TRBJ2-4; a possible D gene is TRBD2 (7 bases). The CDR3 has 15 amino acids. V dropped 6 bases and J dropped 5 bases, with 17 bases sitting between them. Germline CDR1 and CDR2: MNHEY and SMNVEV (reference sequence). The CDR3 nucleotides read TGTGCCAGCAGAGGGGGAGGGGTCGGGCAAAACATTCAGTACTTC. Protein product: CASRGGGVGQNIQYF.

J is TRBJ2-7 and V is TRBV19; possibly TRBD2 for D (6 bases). The V end was cut by 5 bases, the J end by 3 bases, with 17 bases between. The CDR3 has 15 residues. Germline assignment: CDR1 LNHDA and CDR2 SQIVND (reference sequence). Written as DNA, the CDR3 is TGTGCCAGTAGTCTCGGAAGGACTAATCTCTACGAGCAGTACTTC. It translates to CASSLGRTNLYEQYF.

The chain combines TRBV4-2 with TRBJ2-1; no reliable D call. There are 15 residues in the CDR3. The germline V gene encodes CDR1 LGHNA and CDR2 YNFKEQ. The V end lost 0 bases, the J end lost 3 bases, and 9 bases lay between the germline ends. DNA for the CDR3: TGTGCCAGCAGCCAAGAATGGGCAAGCTACAATGAGCAGTTCTTC. This encodes CASSQEWASYNEQFF.

With respect to this clone: This CDR3 is also generated by other DNA sequences in the sample. The rearrangement links TRBV7-9 to TRBJ1-1; 7 bases match TRBD1. Per germline, CDR1 SEHNR and CDR2 FQNEAQ (reference sequence). The V gene end was trimmed by 4 bases and the J gene end by 3 bases; junction bases not matched to a gene: 2. The CDR3 totals 13 residues. The CDR3 loop is CASSSGQHTEAFF. CDR3 bases: TGTGCCAGCAGCTCGGGACAGCACACTGAAGCTTTCTTT.

There are a few counts of this clone. The chain joins TRBV6-5 to TRBJ1-2, with 10 bases fitting TRBD1. Germline values: CDR1 MNHEY, CDR2 SVGAGI. The CDR3 consists of 15 residues. The ends lost 5 bases at V and 5 bases at J; junction bases unmatched: 8. The CDR3 spells CASSRSGQGIYGYTF. CDR3 DNA: TGTGCCAGCAGTCGCTCGGGACAGGGGATTTATGGCTACACCTTC.

V gene TRBV6-5 combines with J gene TRBJ2-1; 11 bases map to TRBD1. The CDR3 consists of 14 residues. V shed 6 bases, J shed 7 bases, and the junction held 5 bases outside the gene matches. Germline V lookup: CDR1 MNHEY, CDR2 SVGAGI. The chain's CDR3 is CASSGRDRGNEQFF. The CDR3 nucleotides are TGTGCCAGCAGCGGCCGGGACAGGGGGAATGAGCAGTTCTTC.

The CDR3 region is CASSVAEIQYF. DNA for the CDR3: TGCGCCAGCAGTGTCGCGGAGATTCAGTACTTC. The genes are TRBV10-2 and TRBJ2-4; the D is unclear. Germline V gene data show CDR1 as WSHSY and CDR2 as SAAADI. The V end lost 4 bases, the J end lost 10 bases, and 8 bases lay between the germline ends. This CDR3 is 11 amino acids long.

V gene TRBV2 combines with J gene TRBJ2-3; D is perhaps TRBD2 (5 bases). Germline V gene data show CDR1 as SNHLY and CDR2 as FYNNEI. The CDR3 consists of 14 residues. V lost 9 bases and J lost 2, with 15 bases in between. In nucleotides, the CDR3 is TGTGCCAGTCGGACCCGCGGGCTCACAGATACGCAGTATTTT. Protein sequence: CASRTRGLTDTQYF.